These T cell receptor beta chains were read from a single sample in a study of T-cell reconstitution after alpha-beta-depleted transplantation in children. One entry per CDR3 protein results from TCRdb running MiXCR on the PCR reads. The repertoire consists of more than 400,000 distinct CDR3 sequences, with 43% occurring once and the leading ten covering 25% to 30%. This sample comprised PBMCs, obtained before TCRalphabeta/CD19-depleted stem cell transplant. These receptor sequences come from a girl aged 2 to 9 with aplastic anemia, due to receive a stem cell transplant. Both conserved end residues are part of each CDR3. A D gene is named only where the DNA matches it firmly. A clone size is listed for some rows: how often the clone was seen (once, few, many), or a class if it is expanded.

TGCGCCAGCAGCCAGGGGAGGGTTTCAGATACGCAGTATTTT	CASSQGRVSDTQYF	TRBJ2-3	TRBV4-3	few	TRBD2
TGTGCCAGCAGTGCTCCGGTGGGGTACCAAGAGACCCAGTACTTC	CASSAPVGYQETQYF	TRBJ2-5	TRBV6-4	NA	NA
TGTGCCAGCAGTTTGGCGGGATGGTCTATCGGGGAGCTGTTTTTT	CASSLAGWSIGELFF	TRBJ2-2	TRBV12-3/TRBV12-4	NA	NA
TGCAGTGCTAGGGAGCGGACCCCCTACGAGCAGTACTTC	CSARERTPYEQYF	TRBJ2-7	TRBV20-1	NA	NA
TGCGCCAGCAGCCACGGGCTACAGGGGGACACTGAAGCTTTCTTT	CASSHGLQGDTEAFF	TRBJ1-1	TRBV5-1	many	TRBD1
TGCGCCAGCAGGCAAACCGGGACTAGTGTCAACAATGAGCAGTTCTTC	CASRQTGTSVNNEQFF	TRBJ2-1	TRBV4-1	NA	TRBD2
TGTGCCGGACAATATAGCGGGAGCTCCTACGAGCAGTACTTC	CAGQYSGSSYEQYF	TRBJ2-7	TRBV2	few	TRBD2
TGTGCCAGCAACAGACAGGGGGGCAATCAGCCCCAGCATTTT	CASNRQGGNQPQHF	TRBJ1-5	TRBV12-3/TRBV12-4	many	TRBD1
TGCGCCAGCAGCTTGGCTAACTCTGGGGCCAACGTCCTGACTTTC	CASSLANSGANVLTF	TRBJ2-6	TRBV5-1	few	NA
TGTGCCAGCAGCTTAGCGTGGCGGGGTAATGAGCAGTTCTTC	CASSLAWRGNEQFF	TRBJ2-1	TRBV7-2	NA	NA
TGCAGTGCTAGCCCCGGGACAGGGGACGAGCAGTACTTC	CSASPGTGDEQYF	TRBJ2-7	TRBV20-1	few	TRBD1
TGTGCCAGCGCCCTAGGTTGGGCGGGGGGACCGAACACCGGGGAGCTGTTTTTT	CASALGWAGGPNTGELFF	TRBJ2-2	TRBV7-8	NA	TRBD2
TGCAGTGCCCCCACTAGCGGGGAAGAGACCCAGTACTTC	CSAPTSGEETQYF	TRBJ2-5	TRBV20-1	NA	TRBD2
TGCAGTGCTACCGAGACTAGCGGGGAGAGTGTCACAGATACGCAGTATTTT	CSATETSGESVTDTQYF	TRBJ2-3	TRBV20-1	NA	TRBD2
TGTGCCAGCAGCCCCGTCGGGGGGGCCACAGATACGCAGTATTTT	CASSPVGGATDTQYF	TRBJ2-3	TRBV7-8	few	TRBD2
TGTGCCAGCAGTTCCGATCCACGGACAGGGCGTGAAGCTTTCTTT	CASSSDPRTGREAFF	TRBJ1-1	TRBV27	few	TRBD1
TGTGCCTGGAGCGCAGGGACAGGGGGCTTCTACGAGCAGTACTTC	CAWSAGTGGFYEQYF	TRBJ2-7	TRBV30	NA	TRBD1
TGTGCCAGCAGCTTATTGGCCTATGGCTACACCTTC	CASSLLAYGYTF	TRBJ1-2	TRBV12-3/TRBV12-4	few	NA
TGTGCCAGCAGCGCCTCAGGGTCCCGATATGGCTACACCTTC	CASSASGSRYGYTF	TRBJ1-2	TRBV7-6	NA	NA
TGCAGTGCTAGGGAGCTCTCTCTTGGGCATGAGCAGTTCTTC	CSARELSLGHEQFF	TRBJ2-1	TRBV20-1	many	NA
TGCAGTGCTAGAGGGTCCAAGTCTAGCACAGATACGCAGTATTTT	CSARGSKSSTDTQYF	TRBJ2-3	TRBV20-1	NA	NA
TGTGCCAGCAGCCGAACACTCTTCTTGGGGGCGAACACTGAAGCTTTCTTT	CASSRTLFLGANTEAFF	TRBJ1-1	TRBV14	few	NA
TGTGCCAGCAGCTGGGGCCCCGGACAGGGTGGAGAGACCCAGTACTTC	CASSWGPGQGGETQYF	TRBJ2-5	TRBV5-8	NA	TRBD1
TGTGCCAGTAGTATATCTACAGGGACAAAATATGGCTACACCTTC	CASSISTGTKYGYTF	TRBJ1-2	TRBV19	few	NA
TGTGCCAGCAGCCCCGGACAGGCCAGACCCGAAGAGACCCAGTACTTC	CASSPGQARPEETQYF	TRBJ2-5	TRBV7-9	few	TRBD1
TGTGCCAGCAGTCCACGTTGGATGGACGAGCAGTACTTC	CASSPRWMDEQYF	TRBJ2-7	TRBV6-6	NA	NA
TGCAGTGCTAGCCCTAGCGGGAGGGCAACCTGGGCAGCCTACAATGAGCAGTTCTTC	CSASPSGRATWAAYNEQFF	TRBJ2-1	TRBV20-1	NA	TRBD2
TGCAGTGCTAGGCCGGGACTAGGTGCCAAAAACATTCAGTACTTC	CSARPGLGAKNIQYF	TRBJ2-4	TRBV20-1	NA	TRBD2
TGTGCCAGCAGTGAAGCGCTGGAGGACACTGAAGCTTTCTTT	CASSEALEDTEAFF	TRBJ1-1	TRBV2	NA	NA
TGCAGTGCTAGAGATCTGTTGCGAGGCGACACAGATACGCAGTATTTT	CSARDLLRGDTDTQYF	TRBJ2-3	TRBV20-1	NA	NA
TGTGCCAGCAGCTTATTAAACTCCCTTGGGAATTCACCCCTCCACTTT	CASSLLNSLGNSPLHF	TRBJ1-6	TRBV7-2	NA	NA
TGTGCCAGCAGTTTCACCGGGACAGATCCCGCGACAGATACGCAGTATTTT	CASSFTGTDPATDTQYF	TRBJ2-3	TRBV28	NA	TRBD1
TGTGCCAGCAGTCAGAAGGGACTAGCGGATAGATACAATGAGCAGTTCTTC	CASSQKGLADRYNEQFF	TRBJ2-1	TRBV28	NA	TRBD2
TGTGCCAGCAGTCCCCTCGCGGGAGGCATCTACGAGCAGTACTTC	CASSPLAGGIYEQYF	TRBJ2-7	TRBV12-3/TRBV12-4	NA	TRBD2
TGTGCCAGCAGCCTCCCGCGGGTCCAGAAGACCCAGTACTTC	CASSLPRVQKTQYF	TRBJ2-5	TRBV12-3/TRBV12-4	NA	NA
TGTGCCAGCAGCGATCGGGGCAGGGGGGCCTACGAGCAGTACTTC	CASSDRGRGAYEQYF	TRBJ2-7	TRBV7-3	NA	NA
TGTGCCAGCAGCTTAGGGTTGGTCTTGTCCAATGAGCAGTTCTTC	CASSLGLVLSNEQFF	TRBJ2-1	TRBV7-3	NA	NA
TGCACCAGTTTCGAAACACAGGGAAACACTGAAGCGTTCTTT	CTSFETQGNTEAFF	TRBJ1-1	TRBV5-1	NA	NA
TGTGCCAGCAGCATCGCCAGCTCCTACGAGCAGTACTTC	CASSIASSYEQYF	TRBJ2-7	TRBV7-6	NA	NA
TGCGCCAGCAGCGAGGCCCAGGGCGCAAAACTGTTTTTT	CASSEAQGAKLFF	TRBJ1-4	TRBV5-1	many	NA
TGCAGTGCGATATCATCGGGAGGAGAGACCCAGTACTTC	CSAISSGGETQYF	TRBJ2-5	TRBV20-1	NA	TRBD2
TGCAGTGCTCAAGGGGACAGTAACATTCAGTACTTC	CSAQGDSNIQYF	TRBJ2-4	TRBV20-1	NA	TRBD1